Listed below are T cell receptor beta chains from one sample, sequenced in a study of blood T cells in healthy people across ages. TCRdb recomputed calls from the 5' RACE reads with MiXCR, one row per CDR3 protein. Of about 800,000 distinct CDR3 sequences in the sample, roughly 60% are singletons; the top ten hold over 20%. Specimen: blood. The source is a man aged 25 to 40 in good health. The CDR3 runs from the conserved cysteine through the conserved F or W. D genes are given only for firm matches. Only part of the rows carry a size: once, few, many, or a class if the clone is expanded.

v_gene	j_gene	d_gene	abundance	CDR3nt	CDR3aa
TRBV28	TRBJ2-5	-	-	TGTGCCAGTACGTCCCAAATGGAGACCCAGTACTTC	CASTSQMETQYF
TRBV6-1	TRBJ2-3	TRBD2	-	TGTGCCAGCAGGCCAAATTCTGGACTAGCGGGGGCCTCTAACACAGATACGCAGTATTTT	CASRPNSGLAGASNTDTQYF
TRBV11-2	TRBJ2-3	-	few	TGTGCCAGCTTATTATCAGATACGCAGTATTTT	CASLLSDTQYF
TRBV7-8	TRBJ2-7	-	-	TGTGCCAGCAGCATCTCCGGGACAAACTCCTACGAGCAGTACTTC	CASSISGTNSYEQYF
TRBV2	TRBJ2-7	-	once	TGTGCCAGCAAGGAGAACCCTCAAGGCGAGCAGTACTTC	CASKENPQGEQYF
TRBV5-6	TRBJ2-1	TRBD2	-	TGTGCCAGCAGCGTAACTAGCGGGAGACCCAATGAGCAGTTCTTC	CASSVTSGRPNEQFF
TRBV29-1	TRBJ2-1	-	-	TGCAGCGTTGAAGATAACCGGGGTTTTGACGATGAGCAGTTCTTC	CSVEDNRGFDDEQFF
TRBV4-3	TRBJ1-2	-	-	TGCGCCAGCAGCCAAGATAGCACAGACAGTGGCTACACCTTC	CASSQDSTDSGYTF
TRBV19	TRBJ2-5	TRBD1	-	TGTGCCAGTCGACAGGGGGTTCAAGAGACCCAGTACTTC	CASRQGVQETQYF
TRBV7-2	TRBJ1-6	-	-	TGTGCCAGCAGCTTAAGTGGGAGAGCCTCACCCCTCCACTTT	CASSLSGRASPLHF
TRBV9	TRBJ1-5	-	-	TGTGCCAGCAGCGCGACAGGCGTAAATAATCAGCCCCAGCATTTT	CASSATGVNNQPQHF
TRBV6-6	TRBJ2-7	-	-	TGTGCCAGCGAGGGGACCTCCTACGAGCAGTACTTC	CASEGTSYEQYF
TRBV4-3	TRBJ2-7	TRBD2	once	TGCGCCAGCAGCCAAGAAGTTTGGACTAGCGGGAGCGCTTATGAGGGCGAGCAGTACTTC	CASSQEVWTSGSAYEGEQYF
TRBV7-2	TRBJ2-5	TRBD2	-	TGTGCCAGCAGCCCCGGGACTAGCGGGGGGGGGTACTTC	CASSPGTSGGGYF
TRBV7-2	TRBJ2-4	-	few	TGTGCCAGCAGCTCCCAGGGACAAATAGCCAAAAACATTCAGTACTTC	CASSSQGQIAKNIQYF
TRBV5-6	TRBJ1-4	-	-	TGTGCCAGCACTCGAAAACCGGGAAAACTGTTTTTT	CASTRKPGKLFF
TRBV7-2	TRBJ2-7	TRBD2	few	TGTGCCAGCAGCAAAGCGGGAATGAGCTCCTACGAGCAGTACTTC	CASSKAGMSSYEQYF
TRBV11-2	TRBJ1-2	-	few	TGTGCCAGCAGGGGAAACATGAACTATGGCTACACCTTC	CASRGNMNYGYTF
TRBV6-1	TRBJ2-1	-	-	TGTGCCAGCAGTACCCAACTAGGAGGCTACAATGAGCAGTTCTTC	CASSTQLGGYNEQFF
TRBV15	TRBJ2-3	-	-	TGTGCCACCAGCATGCCCCGGCAAGTGGGTACGCAGTATTTT	CATSMPRQVGTQYF